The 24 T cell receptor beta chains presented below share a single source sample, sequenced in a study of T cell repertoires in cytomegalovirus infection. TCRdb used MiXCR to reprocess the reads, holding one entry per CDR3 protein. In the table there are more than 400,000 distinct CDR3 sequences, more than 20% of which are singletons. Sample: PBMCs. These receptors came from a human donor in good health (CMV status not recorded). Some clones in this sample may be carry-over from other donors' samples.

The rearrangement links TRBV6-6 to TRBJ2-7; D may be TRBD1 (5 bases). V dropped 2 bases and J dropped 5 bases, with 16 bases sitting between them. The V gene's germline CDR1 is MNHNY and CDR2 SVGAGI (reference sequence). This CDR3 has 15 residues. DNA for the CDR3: TGTGCCAGCAGTTACCGGCGGACACAGTTCCACGAGCAGTACTTC. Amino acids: CASSYRRTQFHEQYF.

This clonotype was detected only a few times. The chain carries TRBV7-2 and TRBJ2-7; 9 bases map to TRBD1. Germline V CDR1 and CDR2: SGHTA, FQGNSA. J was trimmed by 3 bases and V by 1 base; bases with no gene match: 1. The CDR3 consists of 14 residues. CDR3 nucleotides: TGTGCCAGCAGCTTAGTGGACAGGGGCTACGAGCAGTACTTC. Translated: CASSLVDRGYEQYF. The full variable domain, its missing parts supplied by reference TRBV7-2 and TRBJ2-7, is GAGVSQSPSNKVTEKGKDVELRCDPISGHTALYWYRQSLGQGLEFLIYFQGNSAPDKSGLPSDRFSAERTGGSVSTLTIQRTQQEDSAVYLCASSLVDRGYEQYFGPGTRLTVT.

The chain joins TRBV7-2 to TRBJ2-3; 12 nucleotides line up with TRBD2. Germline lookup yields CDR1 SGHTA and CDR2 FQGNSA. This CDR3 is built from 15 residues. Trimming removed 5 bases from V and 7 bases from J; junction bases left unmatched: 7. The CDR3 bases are TGTGCCAGCAGCCCTAGCGGGAGGGCCGTATATACGCAGTATTTT. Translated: CASSPSGRAVYTQYF.

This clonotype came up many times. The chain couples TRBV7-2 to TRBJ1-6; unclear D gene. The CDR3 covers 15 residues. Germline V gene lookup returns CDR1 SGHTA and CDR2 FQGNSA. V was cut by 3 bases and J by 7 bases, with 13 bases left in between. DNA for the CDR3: TGTGCCAGCAGCTTCTTGGCAGATTGGAATTCACCCCTCCACTTT. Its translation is CASSFLADWNSPLHF. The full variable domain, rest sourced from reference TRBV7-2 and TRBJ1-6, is GAGVSQSPSNKVTEKGKDVELRCDPISGHTALYWYRQSLGQGLEFLIYFQGNSAPDKSGLPSDRFSAERTGGSVSTLTIQRTQQEDSAVYLCASSFLADWNSPLHFGNGTRLTVT.

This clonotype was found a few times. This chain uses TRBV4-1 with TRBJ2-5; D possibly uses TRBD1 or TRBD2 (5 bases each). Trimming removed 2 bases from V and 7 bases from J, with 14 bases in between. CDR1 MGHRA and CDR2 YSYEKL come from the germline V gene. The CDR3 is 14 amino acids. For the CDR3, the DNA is TGCGCCAGCAGCCAACCAGGGAGTGCAGGGACCCAGTACTTC. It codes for CASSQPGSAGTQYF.

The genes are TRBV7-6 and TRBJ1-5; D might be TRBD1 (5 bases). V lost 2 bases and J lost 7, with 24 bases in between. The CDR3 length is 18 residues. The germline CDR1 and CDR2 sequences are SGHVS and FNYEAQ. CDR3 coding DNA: TGTGCCAGCAGCTTAAACCAAGGAGAGCAGGGAATCGGGCAGCCCCAGCATTTT. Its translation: CASSLNQGEQGIGQPQHF.

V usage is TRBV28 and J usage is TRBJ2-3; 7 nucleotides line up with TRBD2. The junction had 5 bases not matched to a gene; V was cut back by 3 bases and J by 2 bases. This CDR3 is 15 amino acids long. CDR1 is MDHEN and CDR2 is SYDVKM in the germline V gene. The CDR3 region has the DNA TGTGCCAGCAGTTTTACGGGAGGACTCACAGATACGCAGTATTTT. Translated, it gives CASSFTGGLTDTQYF.

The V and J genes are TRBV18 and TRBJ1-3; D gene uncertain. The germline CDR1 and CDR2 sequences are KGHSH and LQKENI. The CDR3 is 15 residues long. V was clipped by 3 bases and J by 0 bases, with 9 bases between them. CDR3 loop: CASSPSADSGNTIYF. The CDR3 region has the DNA TGTGCCAGCTCACCGTCTGCGGACTCTGGAAACACCATATATTTT.

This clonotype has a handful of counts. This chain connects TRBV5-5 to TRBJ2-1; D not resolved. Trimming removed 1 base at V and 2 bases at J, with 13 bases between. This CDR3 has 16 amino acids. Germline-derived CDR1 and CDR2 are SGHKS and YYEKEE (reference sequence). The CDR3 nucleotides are TGTGCCAGCAGCTTGAAGGCCCAGGAAACCTACAATGAGCAGTTCTTC. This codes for CASSLKAQETYNEQFF. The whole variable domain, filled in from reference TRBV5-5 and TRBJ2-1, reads DAGVTQSPTHLIKTRGQQVTLRCSPISGHKSVSWYQQVLGQGPQFIFQYYEKEERGRGNFPDRFSARQFPNYSSELNVNALLLGDSALYLCASSLKAQETYNEQFFGPGTRLTVL.

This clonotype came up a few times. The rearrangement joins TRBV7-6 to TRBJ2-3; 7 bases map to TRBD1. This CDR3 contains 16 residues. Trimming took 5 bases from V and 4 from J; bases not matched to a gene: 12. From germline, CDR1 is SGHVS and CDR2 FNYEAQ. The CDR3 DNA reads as TGTGCCAGCAGCCCCCGAATTTCAGGACAGGCAGATACGCAGTATTTT. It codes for CASSPRISGQADTQYF. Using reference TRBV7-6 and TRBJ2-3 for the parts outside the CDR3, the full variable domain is GAGVSQSPRYKVTKRGQDVALRCDPISGHVSLYWYRQALGQGPEFLTYFNYEAQQDKSGLPNDRFSAERPEGSISTLTIQRTEQRDSAMYRCASSPRISGQADTQYFGPGTRLTVL.

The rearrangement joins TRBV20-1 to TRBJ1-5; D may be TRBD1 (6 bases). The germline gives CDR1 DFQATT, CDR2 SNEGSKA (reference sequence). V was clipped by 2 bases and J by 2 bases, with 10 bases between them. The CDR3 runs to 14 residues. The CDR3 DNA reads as TGCAGTGCTAGACCAGGGGAGGGCAATCAGCCCCAGCATTTT. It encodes CSARPGEGNQPQHF.

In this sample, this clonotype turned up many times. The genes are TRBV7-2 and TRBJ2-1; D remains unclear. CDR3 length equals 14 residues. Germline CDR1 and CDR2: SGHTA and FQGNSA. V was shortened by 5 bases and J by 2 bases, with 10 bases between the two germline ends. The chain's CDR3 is CASSLFGAYNEQFF. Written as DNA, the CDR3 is TGTGCCAGCAGCCTCTTTGGAGCCTACAATGAGCAGTTCTTC.

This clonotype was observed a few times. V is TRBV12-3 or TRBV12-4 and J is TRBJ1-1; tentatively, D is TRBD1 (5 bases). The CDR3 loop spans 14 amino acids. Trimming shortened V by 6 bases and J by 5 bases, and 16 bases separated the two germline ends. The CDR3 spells CASSPVGRGTEAFF. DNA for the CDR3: TGTGCCAGCAGCCCCGTTGGTAGGGGTACTGAAGCTTTCTTT.

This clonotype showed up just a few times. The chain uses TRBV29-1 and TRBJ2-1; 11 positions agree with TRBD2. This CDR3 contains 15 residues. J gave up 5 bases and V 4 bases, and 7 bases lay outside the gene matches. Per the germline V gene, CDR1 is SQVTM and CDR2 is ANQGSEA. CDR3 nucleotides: TGCAGCGTTGTTCATCGACTAGCGGGGCACAATGAGCAGTTCTTC. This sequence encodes CSVVHRLAGHNEQFF.

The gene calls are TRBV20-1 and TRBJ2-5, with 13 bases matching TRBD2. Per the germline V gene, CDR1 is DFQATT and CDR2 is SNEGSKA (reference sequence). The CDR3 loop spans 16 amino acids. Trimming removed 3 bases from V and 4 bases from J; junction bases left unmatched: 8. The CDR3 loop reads CSARGLAGSYPETQYF. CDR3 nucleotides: TGCAGTGCTAGGGGACTAGCGGGAAGCTATCCAGAGACCCAGTACTTC.

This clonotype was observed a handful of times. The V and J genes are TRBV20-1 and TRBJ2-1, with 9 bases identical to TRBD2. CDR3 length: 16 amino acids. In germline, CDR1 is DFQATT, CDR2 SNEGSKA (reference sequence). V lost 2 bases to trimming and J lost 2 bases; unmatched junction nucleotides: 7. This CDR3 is CSARSSLAGTYNEQFF. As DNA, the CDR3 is TGCAGTGCTAGATCCAGCCTAGCGGGGACCTACAATGAGCAGTTCTTC.

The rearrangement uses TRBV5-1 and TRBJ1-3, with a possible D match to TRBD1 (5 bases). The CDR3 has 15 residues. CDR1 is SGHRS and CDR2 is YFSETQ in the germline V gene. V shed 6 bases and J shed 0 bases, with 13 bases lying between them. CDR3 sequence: CASTLAGHSGNTIYF. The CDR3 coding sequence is TGCGCCAGCACCCTCGCGGGGCACTCTGGAAACACCATATATTTT.

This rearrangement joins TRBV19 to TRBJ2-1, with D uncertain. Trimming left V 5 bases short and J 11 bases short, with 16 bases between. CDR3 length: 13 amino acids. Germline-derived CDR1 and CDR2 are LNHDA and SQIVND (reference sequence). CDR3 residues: CASSVGNPGKQFF. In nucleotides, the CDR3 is TGTGCCAGTAGTGTTGGCAACCCTGGGAAGCAGTTCTTC.

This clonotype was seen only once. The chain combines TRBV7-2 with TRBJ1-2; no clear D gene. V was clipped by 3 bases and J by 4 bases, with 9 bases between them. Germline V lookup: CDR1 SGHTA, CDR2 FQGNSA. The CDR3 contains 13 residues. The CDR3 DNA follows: TGTGCCAGCAGCTTCGGGTACGGCTATGGCTACACCTTC. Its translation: CASSFGYGYGYTF.

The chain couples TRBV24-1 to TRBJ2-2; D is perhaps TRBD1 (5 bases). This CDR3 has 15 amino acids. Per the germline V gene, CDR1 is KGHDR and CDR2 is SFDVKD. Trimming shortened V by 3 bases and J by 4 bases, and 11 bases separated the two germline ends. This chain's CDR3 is CATSDARQSTGELFF. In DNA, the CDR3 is TGTGCCACCAGTGATGCCCGACAGAGCACCGGGGAGCTGTTTTTT.

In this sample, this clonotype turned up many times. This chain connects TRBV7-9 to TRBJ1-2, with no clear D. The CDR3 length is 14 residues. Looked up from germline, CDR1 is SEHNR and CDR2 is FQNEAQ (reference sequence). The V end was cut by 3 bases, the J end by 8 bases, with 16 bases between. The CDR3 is CASSFETLGYGYTF. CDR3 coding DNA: TGTGCCAGCAGCTTCGAAACACTAGGCTACGGCTACACCTTC.

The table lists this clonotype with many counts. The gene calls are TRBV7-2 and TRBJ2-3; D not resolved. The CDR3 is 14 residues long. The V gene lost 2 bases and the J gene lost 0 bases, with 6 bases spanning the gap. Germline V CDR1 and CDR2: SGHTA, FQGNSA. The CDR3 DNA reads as TGTGCCAGCAGCTTAAGGGCTAGCACAGATACGCAGTATTTT. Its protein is CASSLRASTDTQYF.

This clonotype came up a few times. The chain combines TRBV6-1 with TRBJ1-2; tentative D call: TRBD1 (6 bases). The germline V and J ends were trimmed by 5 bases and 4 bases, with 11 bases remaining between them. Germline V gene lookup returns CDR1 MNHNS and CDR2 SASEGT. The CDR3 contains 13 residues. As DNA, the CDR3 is TGTGCCAGCAGTAACCGGGACACCTATGGCTACACCTTC. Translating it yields CASSNRDTYGYTF.

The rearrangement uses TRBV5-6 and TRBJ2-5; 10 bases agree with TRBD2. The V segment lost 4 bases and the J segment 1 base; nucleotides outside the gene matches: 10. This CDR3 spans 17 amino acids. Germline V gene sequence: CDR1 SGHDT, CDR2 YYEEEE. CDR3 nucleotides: TGTGCCAGCAGCGCGGAACTAGCGGGAACTCCCCAAGAGACCCAGTACTTC. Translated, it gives CASSAELAGTPQETQYF.